This TCR beta chain was identified in a study of untreated major depressive disorder. Only in-frame clones appear in the TCRdb table, and some are missing; sequencing was by immunoSEQ multiplex PCR. In the table there are some 13,000 clones, 90% to 95% of which are singletons. Each depressed patient was pairwise matched to a non-depressed control for sex, age, current smoking status and body mass index. Patient depression severity was moderate to severe. Thawed PBMCs underwent magnetic negative selection for CD4+ T cells. This clone was seen just once. What was sequenced was CD4+ T cells from PBMCs. The sequence was obtained from a woman in her thirties with major depressive disorder.

The CDR3 region is CASSPPLGTADYNEQFF. In DNA form, the CDR3 reads TGTGCCAGCAGCCCTCCTCTGGGGACCGCCGACTACAATGAGCAGTTCTTC. V is TRBV9 and J is TRBJ2-1; D possibly matches TRBD1 or TRBD2 (5 bases each). The CDR3 runs to 17 residues. Deletions cut 4 bases from V and 3 bases from J, with 20 bases between. CDR1 is SGDLS and CDR2 is YYNGEE in the germline V gene.